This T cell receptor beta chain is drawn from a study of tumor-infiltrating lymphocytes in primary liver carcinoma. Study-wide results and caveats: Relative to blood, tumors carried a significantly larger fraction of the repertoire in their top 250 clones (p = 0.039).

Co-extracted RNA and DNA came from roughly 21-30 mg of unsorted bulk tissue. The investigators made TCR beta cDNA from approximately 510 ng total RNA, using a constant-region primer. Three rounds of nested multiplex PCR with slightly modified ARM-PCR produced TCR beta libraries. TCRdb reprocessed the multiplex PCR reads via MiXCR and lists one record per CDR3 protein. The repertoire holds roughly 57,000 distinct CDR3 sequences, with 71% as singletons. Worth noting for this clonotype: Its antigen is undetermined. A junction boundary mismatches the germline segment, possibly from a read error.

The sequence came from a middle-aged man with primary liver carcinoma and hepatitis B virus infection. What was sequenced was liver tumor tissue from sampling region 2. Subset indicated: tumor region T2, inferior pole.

CDR3 sequence (DNA): TGTGTCAGCAGTGAAGCGCGTCAGGGGGGGAAGACCCAGTACTTC. It encodes CVSSEARQGGKTQYF. The V and J genes are TRBV6-1 and TRBJ2-5, with D perhaps being TRBD1 or TRBD2 (7 bases each). The germline CDR1 and CDR2 sequences are MNHNS and SASEGT. The CDR3 has 15 amino acids.